Shown below are 10 T cell receptor beta chains from a single sample sequenced in a study of pediatric ulcerative colitis. Clones were read by immunoSEQ multiplex PCR, and TCRdb kept only the in-frame ones, dropping some. The sample carries around 65,000 clones, 77% recorded once. The sequenced material came from blood. The receptors originated from a boy between 10 and 17 years old with moderate ulcerative colitis.

This rearrangement joins TRBV7-2 to TRBJ2-3; maybe TRBD2 (5 bases). V was shortened by 2 bases and J by 4 bases, with 13 bases between the two germline ends. The CDR3 totals 15 residues. Germline loops: CDR1 SGHTA, CDR2 FQGNSA. CDR3 protein: CASSLLGSEADTQYF. CDR3 bases: TGTGCCAGCAGCTTACTTGGGAGTGAGGCAGATACGCAGTATTTT.

The chain employs TRBV12-5 and TRBJ1-6; D is perhaps TRBD1 (6 bases). Germline CDR1 reads LGHNT; CDR2 reads FRNRAP. The V gene lost 1 base and the J gene lost 7 bases, with 11 bases spanning the gap. This CDR3 is 15 amino acids long. The CDR3 DNA follows: TGTGCTAGTGGTTTGGAACTAGGGGGAAATTCACCCCTCCACTTT. Encoded protein: CASGLELGGNSPLHF. The whole variable domain, filled in from reference TRBV12-5 and TRBJ1-6, reads DARVTQTPRHKVTEMGQEVTMRCQPILGHNTVFWYRQTMMQGLELLAYFRNRAPLDDSGMPKDRFSAEMPDATLATLKIQPSEPRDSAVYFCASGLELGGNSPLHFGNGTRLTVT.

The V gene is TRBV19, the J gene TRBJ2-7; 10 nucleotides align to TRBD1. Germline trimming cut 6 bases from V and 2 bases from J; bases unmatched to any gene: 7. This CDR3 spans 15 amino acids. The V gene's germline CDR1 is LNHDA and CDR2 SQIVND (reference sequence). The CDR3 region is CASRDGTGATYEQYF. In DNA, the CDR3 is TGTGCCAGTAGGGACGGGACAGGGGCAACCTACGAGCAGTACTTC.

Only a few counts were recorded for this clone. V gene TRBV9 combines with J gene TRBJ1-2, with TRBD1 identical over 7 bases. Per the germline V gene, CDR1 is SGDLS and CDR2 is YYNGEE. The CDR3 has 15 residues. J lost 4 bases, V lost 1 base, and 7 bases had no gene match. For the CDR3, the DNA is TGTGCCAGCAGCGTATCACACAGGGGTGTCTATGGCTACACCTTC. This codes for CASSVSHRGVYGYTF.

This clone has a handful of counts. This chain links TRBV18 with TRBJ1-1; possibly TRBD1 for D (6 bases). Trimming pared 3 bases from V and 4 bases from J, leaving 15 bases between. This CDR3 has 15 amino acids. The V gene's germline CDR1 is KGHSH and CDR2 LQKENI. CDR3: CASSPIQGTGTEAFF. In DNA, the CDR3 is TGTGCCAGCTCACCGATACAGGGAACGGGCACTGAAGCTTTCTTT.

This rearrangement joins TRBV19 to TRBJ1-2, with TRBD1 as a possible D gene (5 bases). V was trimmed by 5 bases and J by 4 bases, leaving 14 bases between them. Germline V gene lookup returns CDR1 LNHDA and CDR2 SQIVND (reference sequence). This CDR3 has 14 residues. CDR3 DNA: TGTGCCAGTAGTTCGACAGCCGAAGGCTATGGCTACACCTTC. Protein: CASSSTAEGYGYTF.

V and J are TRBV7-3 and TRBJ2-2; 7 nucleotides align to TRBD1. CDR3 length equals 14 residues. Germline assignment: CDR1 SGHTA and CDR2 FQGTGA. Trimming cost V 5 bases and J 6 bases; bases outside gene matches: 6. The CDR3 DNA sequence: TGTGCCAGCAGCCCCGGGACAGTTTCCGGGGAGCTGTTTTTT. Translating gives CASSPGTVSGELFF.

This chain joins TRBV5-1 and TRBJ1-2, with 8 bases aligning to TRBD1. Germline V gene sequence: CDR1 SGHRS, CDR2 YFSETQ. V lost 0 bases, J lost 0 bases, and 7 bases stayed unmatched. The CDR3 has 17 amino acids. CDR3 sequence (DNA): TGCGCCAGCAGCTTGGCCGCAGGGGGCCCTACTAACTATGGCTACACCTTC. Protein product: CASSLAAGGPTNYGYTF.

The chain joins TRBV7-9 to TRBJ1-5; unclear D gene. Germline V gene sequence: CDR1 SEHNR, CDR2 FQNEAQ (reference sequence). V was trimmed by 2 bases and J by 9 bases, leaving 14 bases between them. The CDR3 covers 14 residues. This chain's CDR3 is CASSLNFRGAPQHF. CDR3 DNA sequence: TGTGCCAGCAGCTTAAATTTCCGGGGAGCGCCCCAGCATTTT.

This chain links TRBV10-2 with TRBJ2-1, with TRBD2 matching 9 bases. V shed 0 bases and J 7 bases; nucleotides not matched to a gene: 7. The CDR3 covers 16 residues. Germline V gives CDR1 WSHSY, CDR2 SAAADI. The CDR3 region is CASSESLAGPQNEQFF. The DNA of the CDR3 is TGCGCCAGCAGTGAGTCGCTAGCGGGGCCACAGAATGAGCAGTTCTTC.